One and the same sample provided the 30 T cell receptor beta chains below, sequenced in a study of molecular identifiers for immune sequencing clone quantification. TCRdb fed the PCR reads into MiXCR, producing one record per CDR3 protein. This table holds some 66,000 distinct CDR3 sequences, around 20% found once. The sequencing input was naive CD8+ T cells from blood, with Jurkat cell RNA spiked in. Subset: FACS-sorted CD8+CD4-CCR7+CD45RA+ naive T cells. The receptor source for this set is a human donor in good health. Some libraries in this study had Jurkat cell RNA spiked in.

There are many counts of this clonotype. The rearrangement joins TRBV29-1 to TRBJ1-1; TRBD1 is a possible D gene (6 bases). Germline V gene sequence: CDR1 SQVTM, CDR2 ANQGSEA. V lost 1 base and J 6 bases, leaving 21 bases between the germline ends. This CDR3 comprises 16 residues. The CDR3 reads CSVEVNLFGRGSEAFF. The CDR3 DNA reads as TGCAGCGTTGAAGTTAATCTGTTCGGCAGGGGCTCTGAAGCTTTCTTT.

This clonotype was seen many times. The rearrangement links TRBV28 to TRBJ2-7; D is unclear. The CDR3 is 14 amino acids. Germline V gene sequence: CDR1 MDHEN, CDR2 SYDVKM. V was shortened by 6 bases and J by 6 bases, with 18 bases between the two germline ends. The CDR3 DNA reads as TGTGCCAGCAGCTCCAGCCGGGTTAATTCCGAGCAGTACTTC. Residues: CASSSSRVNSEQYF. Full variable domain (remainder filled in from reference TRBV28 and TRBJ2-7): DVKVTQSSRYLVKRTGEKVFLECVQDMDHENMFWYRQDPGLGLRLIYFSYDVKMKEKGDIPEGYSVSREKKERFSLILESASTNQTSMYLCASSSSRVNSEQYFGPGTRLTVT.

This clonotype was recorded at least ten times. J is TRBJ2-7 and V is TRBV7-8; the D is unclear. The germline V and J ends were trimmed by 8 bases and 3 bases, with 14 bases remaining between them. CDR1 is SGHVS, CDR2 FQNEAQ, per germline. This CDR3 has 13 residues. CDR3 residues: CASGGQENYEQYF. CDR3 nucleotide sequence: TGTGCCAGCGGCGGCCAGGAGAACTACGAGCAGTACTTC. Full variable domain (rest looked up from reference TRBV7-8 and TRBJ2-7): GAGVSQSPRYKVAKRGQDVALRCDPISGHVSLFWYQQALGQGPEFLTYFQNEAQLDKSGLPSDRFFAERPEGSVSTLKIQRTQQEDSAVYLCASGGQENYEQYFGPGTRLTVT.

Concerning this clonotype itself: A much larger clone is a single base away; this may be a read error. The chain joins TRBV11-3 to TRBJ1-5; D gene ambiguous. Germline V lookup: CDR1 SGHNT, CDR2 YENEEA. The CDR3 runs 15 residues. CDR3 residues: CVSSLINRSDQPQHF. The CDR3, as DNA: TGTGTCAGCAGCTTGATTAACCGGTCAGATCAGCCCCAGCATTTT.

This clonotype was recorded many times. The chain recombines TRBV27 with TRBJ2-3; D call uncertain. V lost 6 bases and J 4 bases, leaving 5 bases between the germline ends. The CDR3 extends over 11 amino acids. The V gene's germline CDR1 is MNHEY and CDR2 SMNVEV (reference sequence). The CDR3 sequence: CASREADTQYF. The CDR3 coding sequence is TGTGCCAGCAGAGAGGCAGATACGCAGTATTTT.

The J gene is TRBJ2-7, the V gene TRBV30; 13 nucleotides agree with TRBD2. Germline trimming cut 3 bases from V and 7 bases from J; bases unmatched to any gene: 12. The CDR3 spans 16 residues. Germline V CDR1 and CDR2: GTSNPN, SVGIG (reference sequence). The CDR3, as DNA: TGTGCCTGGAGGCCAGGGTGGACTAGCGGGAGTGGGGAGCAGTACTTC. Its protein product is CAWRPGWTSGSGEQYF.

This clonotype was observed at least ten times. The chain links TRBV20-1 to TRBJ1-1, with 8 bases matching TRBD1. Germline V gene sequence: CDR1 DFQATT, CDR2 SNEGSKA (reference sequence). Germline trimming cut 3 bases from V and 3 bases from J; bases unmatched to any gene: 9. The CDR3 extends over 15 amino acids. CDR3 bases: TGCAGTGCTAGCCCCCGGGACAGGCCTTACACTGAAGCTTTCTTT. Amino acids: CSASPRDRPYTEAFF.

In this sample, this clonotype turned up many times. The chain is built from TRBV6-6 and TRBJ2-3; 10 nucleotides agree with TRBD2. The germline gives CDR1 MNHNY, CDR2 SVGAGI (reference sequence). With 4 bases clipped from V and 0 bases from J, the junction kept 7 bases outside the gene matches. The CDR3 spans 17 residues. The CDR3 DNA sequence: TGTGCCAGCAGTTCTTACAAGACTAGCGGGAGCACAGATACGCAGTATTTT. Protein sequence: CASSSYKTSGSTDTQYF.

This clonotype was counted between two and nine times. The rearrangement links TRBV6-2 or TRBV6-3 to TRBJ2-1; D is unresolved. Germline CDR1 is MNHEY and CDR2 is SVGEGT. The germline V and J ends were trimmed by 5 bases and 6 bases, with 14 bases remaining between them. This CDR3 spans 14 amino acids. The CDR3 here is CASSPRLPRNEQFF. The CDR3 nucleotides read TGTGCCAGCAGTCCTCGACTTCCCCGCAATGAGCAGTTCTTC.

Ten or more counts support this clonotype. CDR3 sequence: CSARELAGGPGANVLTF. The CDR3 nucleotides read TGCAGTGCTAGAGAACTAGCGGGAGGGCCTGGGGCCAACGTCCTGACTTTC. The rearrangement links TRBV20-1 to TRBJ2-6, with 13 bases that match TRBD2. This CDR3 is built from 17 residues. CDR1 is DFQATT, CDR2 SNEGSKA, per germline (reference sequence). V dropped 0 bases and J dropped 2; count of bases not matched to a gene: 1.

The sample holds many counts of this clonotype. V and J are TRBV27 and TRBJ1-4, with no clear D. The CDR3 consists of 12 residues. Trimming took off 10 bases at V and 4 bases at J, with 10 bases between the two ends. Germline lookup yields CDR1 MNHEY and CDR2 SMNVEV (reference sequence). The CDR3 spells CATRTVNEKLFF. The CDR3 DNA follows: TGTGCCACTCGGACCGTTAATGAAAAACTGTTTTTT.

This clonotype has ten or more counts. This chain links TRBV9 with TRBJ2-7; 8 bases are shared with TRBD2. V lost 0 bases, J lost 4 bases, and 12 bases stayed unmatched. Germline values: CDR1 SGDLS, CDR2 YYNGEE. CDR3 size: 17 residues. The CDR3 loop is CASSVDLPASGGYEQYF. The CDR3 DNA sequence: TGTGCCAGCAGCGTAGACCTCCCCGCCAGCGGGGGATACGAGCAGTACTTC.

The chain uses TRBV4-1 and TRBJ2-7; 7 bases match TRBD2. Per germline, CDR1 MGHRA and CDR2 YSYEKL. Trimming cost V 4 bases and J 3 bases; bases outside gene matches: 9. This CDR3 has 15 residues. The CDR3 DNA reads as TGCGCCAGCAGCCCTGGGACTACCGCGTTCTACGAGCAGTACTTC. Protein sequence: CASSPGTTAFYEQYF.

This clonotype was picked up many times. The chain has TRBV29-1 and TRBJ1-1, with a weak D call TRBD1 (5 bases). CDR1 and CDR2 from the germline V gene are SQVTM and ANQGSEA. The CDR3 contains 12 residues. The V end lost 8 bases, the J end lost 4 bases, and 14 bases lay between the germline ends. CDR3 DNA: TGCAGCCATCTTGGGGGGGGCACTGAAGCTTTCTTT. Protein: CSHLGGGTEAFF.

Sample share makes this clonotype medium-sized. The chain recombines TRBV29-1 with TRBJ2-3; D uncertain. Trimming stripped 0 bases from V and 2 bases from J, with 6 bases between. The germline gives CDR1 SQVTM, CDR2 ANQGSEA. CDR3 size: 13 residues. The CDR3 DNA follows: TGCAGCGTTGAAGAACGGACCACAGATACGCAGTATTTT. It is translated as CSVEERTTDTQYF.

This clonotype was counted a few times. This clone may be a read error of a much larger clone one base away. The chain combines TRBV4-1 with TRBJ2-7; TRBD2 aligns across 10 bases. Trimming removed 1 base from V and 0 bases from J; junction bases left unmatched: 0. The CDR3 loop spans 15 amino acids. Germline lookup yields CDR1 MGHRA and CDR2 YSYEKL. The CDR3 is CASSQGLAGSYEQYF. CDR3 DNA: TGCGCCAGCAGCCAAGGACTAGCGGGCTCCTACGAGCAGTACTTC.

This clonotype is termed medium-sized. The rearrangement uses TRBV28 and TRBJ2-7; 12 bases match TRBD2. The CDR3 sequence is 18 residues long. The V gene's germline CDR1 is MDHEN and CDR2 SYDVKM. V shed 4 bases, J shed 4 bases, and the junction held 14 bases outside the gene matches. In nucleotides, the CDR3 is TGTGCCAGCAGTTCGTCGACTAGCGGGAGTTTGTTACTGTACGAGCAGTACTTC. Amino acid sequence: CASSSSTSGSLLLYEQYF.

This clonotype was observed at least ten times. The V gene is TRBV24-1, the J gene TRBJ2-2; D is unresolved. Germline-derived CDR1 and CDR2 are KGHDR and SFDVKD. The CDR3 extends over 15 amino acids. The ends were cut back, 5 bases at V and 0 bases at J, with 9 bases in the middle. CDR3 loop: CATSGHDANTGELFF. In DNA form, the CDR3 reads TGTGCCACCAGTGGCCATGACGCGAACACCGGGGAGCTGTTTTTT.

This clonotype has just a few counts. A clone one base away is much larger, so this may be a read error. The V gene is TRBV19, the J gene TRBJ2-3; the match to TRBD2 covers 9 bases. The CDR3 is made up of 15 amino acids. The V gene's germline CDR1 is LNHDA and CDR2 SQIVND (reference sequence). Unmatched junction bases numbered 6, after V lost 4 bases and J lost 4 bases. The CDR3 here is CASSSSGSGSDTQYF. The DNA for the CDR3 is TGTGCCAGTAGTAGTAGCGGGAGCGGATCAGATACGCAGTATTTT.

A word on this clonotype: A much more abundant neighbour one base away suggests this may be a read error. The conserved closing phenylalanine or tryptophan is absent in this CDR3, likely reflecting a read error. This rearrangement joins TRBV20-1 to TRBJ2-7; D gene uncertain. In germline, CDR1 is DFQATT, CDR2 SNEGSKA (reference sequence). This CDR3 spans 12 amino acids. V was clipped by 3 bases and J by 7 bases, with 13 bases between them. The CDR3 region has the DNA TGCAGTGCTAGGTCGGCCACCCCTGAGCAGTACTCC. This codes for CSARSATPEQYS.

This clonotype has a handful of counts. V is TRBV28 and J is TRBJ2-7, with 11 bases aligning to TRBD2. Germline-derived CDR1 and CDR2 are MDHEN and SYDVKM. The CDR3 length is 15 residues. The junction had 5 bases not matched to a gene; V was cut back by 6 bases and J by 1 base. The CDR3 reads CASRIGTSGSYEQYF. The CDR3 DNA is TGTGCCAGCAGAATAGGGACTAGCGGATCCTACGAGCAGTACTTC. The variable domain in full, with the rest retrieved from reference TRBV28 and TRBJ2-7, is DVKVTQSSRYLVKRTGEKVFLECVQDMDHENMFWYRQDPGLGLRLIYFSYDVKMKEKGDIPEGYSVSREKKERFSLILESASTNQTSMYLCASRIGTSGSYEQYFGPGTRLTVT.

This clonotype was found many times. CDR3 region: CASSRLAGSSVRSDTQYF. CDR3 coding DNA: TGTGCCAGCAGCAGACTAGCGGGAAGTTCGGTGCGGTCAGATACGCAGTATTTT. The genes are TRBV7-6 and TRBJ2-3, with 11 bases aligning to TRBD2. CDR3 length equals 18 residues. V lost 5 bases to trimming and J lost 4 bases; unmatched junction nucleotides: 14. In germline, CDR1 is SGHVS, CDR2 FNYEAQ.

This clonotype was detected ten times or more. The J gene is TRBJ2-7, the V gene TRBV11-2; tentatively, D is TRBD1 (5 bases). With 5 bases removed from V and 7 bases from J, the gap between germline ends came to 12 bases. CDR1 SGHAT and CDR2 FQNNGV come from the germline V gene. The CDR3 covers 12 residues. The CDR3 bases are TGTGCCAGCAGCCAAGGGGCGGCGGAGCAGTACTTC. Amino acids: CASSQGAAEQYF.

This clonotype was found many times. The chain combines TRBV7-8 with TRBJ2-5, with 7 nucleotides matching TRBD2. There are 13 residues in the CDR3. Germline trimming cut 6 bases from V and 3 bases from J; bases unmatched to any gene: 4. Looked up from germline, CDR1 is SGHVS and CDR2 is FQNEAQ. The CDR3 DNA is TGTGCCAGCAGGTCGGGGGGAGAAGAGACCCAGTACTTC. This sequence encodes CASRSGGEETQYF.

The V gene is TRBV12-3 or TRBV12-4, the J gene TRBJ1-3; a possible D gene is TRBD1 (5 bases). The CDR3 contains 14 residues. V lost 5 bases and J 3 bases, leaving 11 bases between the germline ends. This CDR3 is CASSRARVGNTIYF. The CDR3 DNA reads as TGTGCCAGCAGTCGGGCCAGGGTTGGAAACACCATATATTTT.

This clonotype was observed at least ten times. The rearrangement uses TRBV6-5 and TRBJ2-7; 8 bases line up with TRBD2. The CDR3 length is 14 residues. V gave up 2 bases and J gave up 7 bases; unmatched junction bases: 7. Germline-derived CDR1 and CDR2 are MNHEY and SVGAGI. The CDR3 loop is CASSYASGSEEQYF. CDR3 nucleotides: TGTGCCAGCAGTTACGCCAGCGGGAGTGAAGAGCAGTACTTC.

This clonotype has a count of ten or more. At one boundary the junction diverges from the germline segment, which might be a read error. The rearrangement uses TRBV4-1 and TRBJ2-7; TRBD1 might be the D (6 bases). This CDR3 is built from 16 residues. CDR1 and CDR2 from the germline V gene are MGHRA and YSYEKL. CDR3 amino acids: CASSQEGRGGTYAQYF. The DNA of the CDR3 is TGCGCCAGCAGCCAAGAAGGACGAGGGGGTACCTACGCGCAGTACTTC.

The CDR3 DNA reads as TGCGCCAGCAGTGACCCCTACGAGCAGTACTTC. Encoded protein: CASSDPYEQYF. The chain couples TRBV10-2 to TRBJ2-7; D not resolved. Between the trimmed V and J ends, which lost 3 bases and 2 bases, there was a span of 2 bases. CDR1 and CDR2 from the germline V gene are WSHSY and SAAADI. This CDR3 region has 11 residues.

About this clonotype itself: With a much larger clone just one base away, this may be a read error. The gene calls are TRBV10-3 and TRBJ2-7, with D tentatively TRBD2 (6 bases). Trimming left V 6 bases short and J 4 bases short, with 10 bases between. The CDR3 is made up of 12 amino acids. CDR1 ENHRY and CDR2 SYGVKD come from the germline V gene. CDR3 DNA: TGTGCCATCAGGAGACGGGGGTACGAGCAGTACTTC. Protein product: CAIRRRGYEQYF.

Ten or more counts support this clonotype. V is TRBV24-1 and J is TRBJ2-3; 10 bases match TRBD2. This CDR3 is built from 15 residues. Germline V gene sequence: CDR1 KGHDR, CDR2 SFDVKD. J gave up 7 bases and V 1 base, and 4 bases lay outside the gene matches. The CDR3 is CATSDLAGGPNTQYF. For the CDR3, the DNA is TGTGCCACCAGTGATTTAGCGGGAGGGCCGAATACGCAGTATTTT.